The sequence of this T cell receptor beta chain was determined in a study of T cell repertoires in cytomegalovirus infection. Study-wide results and limits: People with CMV and the relevant HLA were identified by cumulative public TCR beta family frequency. Dominating the ex vivo response were TCR beta clonotypes that were CMV-specific and HLA-C-restricted.

A single record per CDR3 protein comes from TCRdb applying MiXCR to the reads. This sample yields hundreds of thousands of distinct CDR3 sequences, of which around 35% are seen a single time; approximately 18% belongs to the top ten. Turning to this clonotype: Its antigen is as yet unknown.

The V gene lost 3 bases and the J gene lost 7 bases, with 18 bases spanning the gap. Germline CDR1 and CDR2: SEHNR and FQNEAQ (reference sequence). The CDR3 totals 15 residues. The clonotype originates from a human donor in good health (CMV status not recorded). Some clones in this sample may be carry-over from other donors' samples. This specimen was cultured PBMCs, taken from culture after CMV antigen stimulation. The gene calls are TRBV7-9 and TRBJ1-1; D perhaps matches TRBD1 (6 bases). CDR3 bases: TGTGCCAGCAGCTTTTTCAGAGAGGGGGGATTTGAAGCTTTCTTT. This encodes CASSFFREGGFEAFF. Drawing the rest from reference TRBV7-9 and TRBJ1-1, the complete variable domain is DTGVSQNPRHKITKRGQNVTFRCDPISEHNRLYWYRQTLGQGPEFLTYFQNEAQLEKSRLLSDRFSAERPKGSFSTLEIQRTEQGDSAMYLCASSFFREGGFEAFFGQGTRLTVV.